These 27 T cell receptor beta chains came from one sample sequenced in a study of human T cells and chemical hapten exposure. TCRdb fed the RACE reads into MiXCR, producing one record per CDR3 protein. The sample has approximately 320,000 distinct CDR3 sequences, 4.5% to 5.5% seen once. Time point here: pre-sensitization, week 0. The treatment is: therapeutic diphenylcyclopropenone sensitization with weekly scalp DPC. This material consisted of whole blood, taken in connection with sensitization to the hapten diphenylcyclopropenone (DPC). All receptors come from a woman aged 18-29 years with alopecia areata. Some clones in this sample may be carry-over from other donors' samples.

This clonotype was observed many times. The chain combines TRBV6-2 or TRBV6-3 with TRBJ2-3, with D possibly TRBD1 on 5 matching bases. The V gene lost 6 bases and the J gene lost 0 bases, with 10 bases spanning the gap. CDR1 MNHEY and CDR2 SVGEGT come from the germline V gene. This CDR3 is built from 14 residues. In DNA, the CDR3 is TGTGCCAGCAGCCCTGACAGAAGCACAGATACGCAGTATTTT. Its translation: CASSPDRSTDTQYF.

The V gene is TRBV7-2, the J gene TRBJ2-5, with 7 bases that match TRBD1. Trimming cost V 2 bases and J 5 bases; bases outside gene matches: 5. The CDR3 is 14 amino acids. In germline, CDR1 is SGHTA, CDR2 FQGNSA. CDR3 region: CASSLNQGVETQYF. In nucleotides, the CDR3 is TGTGCCAGCAGCTTAAACCAGGGGGTCGAGACCCAGTACTTC.

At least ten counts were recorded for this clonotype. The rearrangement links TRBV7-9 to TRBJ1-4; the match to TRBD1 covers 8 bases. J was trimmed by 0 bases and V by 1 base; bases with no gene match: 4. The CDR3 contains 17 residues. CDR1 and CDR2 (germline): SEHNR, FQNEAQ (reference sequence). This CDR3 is CASSLGTGTATNEKLFF. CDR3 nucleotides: TGTGCCAGCAGCTTAGGGACAGGGACGGCAACTAATGAAAAACTGTTTTTT.

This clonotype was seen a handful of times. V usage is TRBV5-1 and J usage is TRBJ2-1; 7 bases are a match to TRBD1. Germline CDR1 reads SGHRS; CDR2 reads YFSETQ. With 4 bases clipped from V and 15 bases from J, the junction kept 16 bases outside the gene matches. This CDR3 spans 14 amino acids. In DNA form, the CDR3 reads TGCGCCAGCAGCCCCGTGAGCCCTGGACAGGATTTGTTCTTC. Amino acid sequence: CASSPVSPGQDLFF.

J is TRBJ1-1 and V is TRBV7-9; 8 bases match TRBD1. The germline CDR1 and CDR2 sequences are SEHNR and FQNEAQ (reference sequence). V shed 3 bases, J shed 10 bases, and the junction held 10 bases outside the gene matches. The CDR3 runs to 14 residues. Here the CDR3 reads CASSFPVRTGPAFF. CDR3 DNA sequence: TGTGCCAGCAGCTTTCCCGTCAGGACAGGGCCAGCTTTCTTT.

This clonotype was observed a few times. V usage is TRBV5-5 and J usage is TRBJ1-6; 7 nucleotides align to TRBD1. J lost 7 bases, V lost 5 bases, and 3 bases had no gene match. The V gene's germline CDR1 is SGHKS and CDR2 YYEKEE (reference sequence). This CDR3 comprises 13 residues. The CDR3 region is CASREQGNSPLHF. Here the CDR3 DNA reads TGTGCCAGCAGGGAACAGGGGAATTCACCCCTCCACTTT.

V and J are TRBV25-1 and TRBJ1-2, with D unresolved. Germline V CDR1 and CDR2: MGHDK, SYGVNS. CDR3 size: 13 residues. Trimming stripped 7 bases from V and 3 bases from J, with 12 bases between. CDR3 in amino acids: CASTPGPYYGYTF. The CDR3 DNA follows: TGTGCCAGCACGCCCGGACCCTACTATGGCTACACCTTC.

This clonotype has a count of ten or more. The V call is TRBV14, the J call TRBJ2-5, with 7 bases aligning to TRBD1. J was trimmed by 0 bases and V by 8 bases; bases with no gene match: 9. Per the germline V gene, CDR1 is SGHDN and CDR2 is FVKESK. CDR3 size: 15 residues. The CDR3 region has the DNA TGTGCCAGCGGAGAGGGACAGAGTTACCAAGAGACCCAGTACTTC. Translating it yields CASGEGQSYQETQYF.

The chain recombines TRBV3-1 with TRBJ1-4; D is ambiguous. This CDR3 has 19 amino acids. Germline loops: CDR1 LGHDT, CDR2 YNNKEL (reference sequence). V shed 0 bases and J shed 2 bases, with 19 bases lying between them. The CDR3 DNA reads TGTGCCAGCAGCCAAGACTGGCAGGAGGTGGTCAGTACTAATGAAAAACTGTTTTTT. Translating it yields CASSQDWQEVVSTNEKLFF.

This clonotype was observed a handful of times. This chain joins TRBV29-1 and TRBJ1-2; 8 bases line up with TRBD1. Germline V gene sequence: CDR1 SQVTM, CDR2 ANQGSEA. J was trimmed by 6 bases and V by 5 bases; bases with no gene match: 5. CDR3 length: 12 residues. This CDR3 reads CSVLPGGNGYTF. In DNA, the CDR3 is TGCAGCGTTCTTCCAGGGGGCAATGGCTACACCTTC.

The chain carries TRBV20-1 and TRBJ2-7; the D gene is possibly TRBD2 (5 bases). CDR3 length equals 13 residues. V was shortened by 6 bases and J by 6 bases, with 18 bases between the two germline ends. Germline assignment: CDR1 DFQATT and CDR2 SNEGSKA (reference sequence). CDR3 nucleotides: TGCAGTGCCAAACCGCGGACGGCGGGCGAGCAGTACTTC. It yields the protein CSAKPRTAGEQYF.

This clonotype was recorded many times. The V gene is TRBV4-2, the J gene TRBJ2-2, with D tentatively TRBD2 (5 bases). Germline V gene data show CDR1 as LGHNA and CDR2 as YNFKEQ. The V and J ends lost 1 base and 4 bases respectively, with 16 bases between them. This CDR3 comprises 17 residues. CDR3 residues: CASSQVRGEDFTGELFF. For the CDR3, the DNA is TGTGCCAGCAGCCAAGTCCGAGGAGAGGACTTCACCGGGGAGCTGTTTTTT.

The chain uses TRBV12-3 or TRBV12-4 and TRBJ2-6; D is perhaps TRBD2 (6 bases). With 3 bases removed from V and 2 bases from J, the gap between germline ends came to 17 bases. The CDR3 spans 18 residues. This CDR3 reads CASSFNFGWGAGANVLTF. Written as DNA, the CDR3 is TGTGCCAGCAGTTTCAATTTCGGCTGGGGGGCTGGGGCCAACGTCCTGACTTTC.

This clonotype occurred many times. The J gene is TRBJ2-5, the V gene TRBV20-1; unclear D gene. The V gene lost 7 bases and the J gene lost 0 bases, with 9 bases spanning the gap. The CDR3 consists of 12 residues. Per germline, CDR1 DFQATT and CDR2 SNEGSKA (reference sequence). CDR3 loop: CSGRLHQETQYF. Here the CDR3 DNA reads TGCAGTGGGCGATTACACCAAGAGACCCAGTACTTC.

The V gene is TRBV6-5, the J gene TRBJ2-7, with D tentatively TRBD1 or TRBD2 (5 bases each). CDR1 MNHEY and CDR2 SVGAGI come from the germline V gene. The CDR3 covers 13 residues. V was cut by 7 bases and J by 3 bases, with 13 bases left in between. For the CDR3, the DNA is TGTGCCAGCACTCCGGGACCGAGCTACGAGCAGTACTTC. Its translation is CASTPGPSYEQYF.

Here the CDR3 reads CASSPHQMNTEAFF. The CDR3 region has the DNA TGTGCCAGCAGCCCCCACCAGATGAACACTGAAGCTTTCTTT. J is TRBJ1-1 and V is TRBV7-9; D gene uncertain. CDR3 length: 14 amino acids. V lost 5 bases and J lost 0, with 10 bases in between. The V gene's germline CDR1 is SEHNR and CDR2 FQNEAQ (reference sequence). Full variable domain (remainder filled in from reference TRBV7-9 and TRBJ1-1): DTGVSQNPRHKITKRGQNVTFRCDPISEHNRLYWYRQTLGQGPEFLTYFQNEAQLEKSRLLSDRFSAERPKGSFSTLEIQRTEQGDSAMYLCASSPHQMNTEAFFGQGTRLTVV.

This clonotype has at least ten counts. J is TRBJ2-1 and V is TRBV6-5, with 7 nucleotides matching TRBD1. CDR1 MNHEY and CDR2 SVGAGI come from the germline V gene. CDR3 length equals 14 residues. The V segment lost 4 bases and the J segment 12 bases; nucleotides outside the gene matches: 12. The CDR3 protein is CASSFNNRGLGQFF. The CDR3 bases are TGTGCCAGCAGTTTCAATAATAGGGGGCTCGGGCAGTTCTTC.

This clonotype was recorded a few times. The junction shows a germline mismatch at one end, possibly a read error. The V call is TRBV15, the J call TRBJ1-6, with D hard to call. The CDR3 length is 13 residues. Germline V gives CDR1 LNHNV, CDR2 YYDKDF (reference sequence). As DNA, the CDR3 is TGTGCCGCCAGGACGGGTTATAATTCACCCCTCCACTTT. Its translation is CAARTGYNSPLHF.

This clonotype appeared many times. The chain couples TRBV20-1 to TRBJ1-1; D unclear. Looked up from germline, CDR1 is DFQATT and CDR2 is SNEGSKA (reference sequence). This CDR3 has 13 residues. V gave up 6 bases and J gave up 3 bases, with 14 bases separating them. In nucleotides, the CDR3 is TGCAGTGCCGCCCATTCGATTTACACTGAAGCTTTCTTT. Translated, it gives CSAAHSIYTEAFF.

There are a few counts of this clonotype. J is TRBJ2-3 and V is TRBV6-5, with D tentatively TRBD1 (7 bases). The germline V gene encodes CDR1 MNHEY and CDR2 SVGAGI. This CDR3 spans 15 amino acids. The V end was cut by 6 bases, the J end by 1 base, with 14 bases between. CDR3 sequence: CASSRRGEGTDTQYF. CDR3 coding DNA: TGTGCCAGCAGCCGCAGGGGGGAGGGCACAGATACGCAGTATTTT.

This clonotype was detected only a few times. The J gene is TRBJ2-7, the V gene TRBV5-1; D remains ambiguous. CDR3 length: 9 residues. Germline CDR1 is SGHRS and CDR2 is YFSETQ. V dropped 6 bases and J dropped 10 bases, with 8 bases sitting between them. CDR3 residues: CASMLRQYF. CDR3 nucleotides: TGCGCCAGCATGTTAAGACAGTACTTC.

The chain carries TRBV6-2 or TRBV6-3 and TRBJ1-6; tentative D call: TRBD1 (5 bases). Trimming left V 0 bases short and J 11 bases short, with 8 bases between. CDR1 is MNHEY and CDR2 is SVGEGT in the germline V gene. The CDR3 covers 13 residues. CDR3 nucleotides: TGTGCCAGCAGTTACTCGGGGGTAACACCCCTCCACTTT. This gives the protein CASSYSGVTPLHF.

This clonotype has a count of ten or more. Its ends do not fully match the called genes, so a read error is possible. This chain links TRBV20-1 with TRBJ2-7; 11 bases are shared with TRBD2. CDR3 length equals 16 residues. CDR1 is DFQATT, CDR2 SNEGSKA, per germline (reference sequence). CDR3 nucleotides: TGCAGCGCTACTCCCCCTAGCGGGGGGCCATTGTACGAGCAGTACTTC. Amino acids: CSATPPSGGPLYEQYF.

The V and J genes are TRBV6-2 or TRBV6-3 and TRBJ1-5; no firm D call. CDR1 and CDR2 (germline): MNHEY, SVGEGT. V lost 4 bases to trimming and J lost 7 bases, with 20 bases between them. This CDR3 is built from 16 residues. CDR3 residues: CASSFARALNGQPQHF. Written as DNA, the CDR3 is TGTGCCAGCAGTTTCGCCCGGGCCCTAAATGGGCAGCCCCAGCATTTT.

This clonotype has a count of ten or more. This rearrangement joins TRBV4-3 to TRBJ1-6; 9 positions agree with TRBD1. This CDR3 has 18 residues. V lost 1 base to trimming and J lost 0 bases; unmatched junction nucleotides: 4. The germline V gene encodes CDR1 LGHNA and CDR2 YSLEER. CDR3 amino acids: CASSQGDRALSYNSPLHF. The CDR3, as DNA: TGCGCCAGCAGCCAAGGGGACAGGGCCCTCTCCTATAATTCACCCCTCCACTTT.

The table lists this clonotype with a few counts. In nucleotides, the CDR3 is TGCAGTGCTACCGGGACAAACAATTCACCCCTCCACTTT. As protein: CSATGTNNSPLHF. V gene TRBV20-1 combines with J gene TRBJ1-6, with a weak D call TRBD1 (6 bases). Germline values: CDR1 DFQATT, CDR2 SNEGSKA (reference sequence). There are 13 residues in the CDR3. Deletions cut 4 bases from V and 7 bases from J, with 11 bases between.

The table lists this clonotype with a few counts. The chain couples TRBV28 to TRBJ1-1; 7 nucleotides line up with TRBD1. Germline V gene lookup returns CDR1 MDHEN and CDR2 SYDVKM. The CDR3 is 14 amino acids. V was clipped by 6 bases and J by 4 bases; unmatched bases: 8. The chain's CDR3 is CASSTWDSSTEAFF. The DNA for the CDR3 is TGTGCCAGCAGCACCTGGGACAGCAGCACTGAAGCTTTCTTT.